This T cell receptor beta chain derives from a study of T cell clones after liver transplantation. Overall study: Liver transplant recipients had immunosuppression withdrawal attempted within 2 years. Apart from three HCV-positive recipients, transplants were for non-autoimmune, non-viral reasons.

The CDR3 consists of 13 residues. The germline gives CDR1 LNHDA, CDR2 SQIVND (reference sequence). The germline V and J ends were trimmed by 7 bases and 6 bases, with 15 bases remaining between them. Data came from immunoSEQ multiplex PCR; TCRdb stores just in-frame clones and leaves some out. The table shows 45,000 or so clones, with around 84% occurring only once. Unstimulated PBMCs were sorted into CD3+CD4+ and CD3+CD8+ populations. The source is a human patient who received a liver transplant. T cells may partly derive from the graft donor. Sequenced here: CD4+ T cells from blood, sampled 24 months after liver transplant. This chain uses TRBV19 with TRBJ1-1; no reliable D call. Here the CDR3 reads CASNPGRESEAFF. CDR3 DNA sequence: TGTGCCAGTAACCCGGGAAGGGAGTCTGAAGCTTTCTTT.